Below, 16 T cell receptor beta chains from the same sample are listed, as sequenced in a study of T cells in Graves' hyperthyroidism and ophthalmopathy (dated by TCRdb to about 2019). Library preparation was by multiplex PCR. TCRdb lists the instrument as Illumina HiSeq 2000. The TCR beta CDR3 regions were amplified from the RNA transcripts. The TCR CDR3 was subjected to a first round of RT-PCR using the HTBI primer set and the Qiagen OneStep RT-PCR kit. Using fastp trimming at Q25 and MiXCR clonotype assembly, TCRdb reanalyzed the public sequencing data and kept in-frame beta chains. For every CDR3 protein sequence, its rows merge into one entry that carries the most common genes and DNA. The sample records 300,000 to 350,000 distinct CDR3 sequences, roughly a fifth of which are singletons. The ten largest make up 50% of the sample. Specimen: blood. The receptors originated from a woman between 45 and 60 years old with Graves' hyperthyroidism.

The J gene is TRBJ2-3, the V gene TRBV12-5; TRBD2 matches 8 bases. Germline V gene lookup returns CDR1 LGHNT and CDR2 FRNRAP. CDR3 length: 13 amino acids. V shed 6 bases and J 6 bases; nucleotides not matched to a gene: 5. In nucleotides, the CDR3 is TGTGCTAGTGGGGCCCGACTAGCGGATACGCAGTATTTT. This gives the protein CASGARLADTQYF.

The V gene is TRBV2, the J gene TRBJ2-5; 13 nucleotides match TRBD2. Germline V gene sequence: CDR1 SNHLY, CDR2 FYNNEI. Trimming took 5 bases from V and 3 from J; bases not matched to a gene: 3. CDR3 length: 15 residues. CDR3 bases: TGTGCCAGCAGTTGGACTAGCGGGAGTGAAGAGACCCAGTACTTC. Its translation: CASSWTSGSEETQYF.

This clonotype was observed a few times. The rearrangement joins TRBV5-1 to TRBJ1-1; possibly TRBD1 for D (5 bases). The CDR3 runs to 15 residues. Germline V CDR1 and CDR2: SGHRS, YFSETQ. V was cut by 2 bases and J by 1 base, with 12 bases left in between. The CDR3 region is CASSLTGTSNTEAFF. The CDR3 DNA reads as TGCGCCAGCAGCTTAACCGGGACGTCGAACACTGAAGCTTTCTTT.

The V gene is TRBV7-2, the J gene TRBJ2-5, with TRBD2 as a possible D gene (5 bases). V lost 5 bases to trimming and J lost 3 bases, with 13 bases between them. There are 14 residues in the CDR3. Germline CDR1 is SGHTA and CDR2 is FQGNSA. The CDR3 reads CASSPNGAEETQYF. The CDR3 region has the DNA TGTGCCAGCAGCCCTAACGGAGCGGAAGAGACCCAGTACTTC.

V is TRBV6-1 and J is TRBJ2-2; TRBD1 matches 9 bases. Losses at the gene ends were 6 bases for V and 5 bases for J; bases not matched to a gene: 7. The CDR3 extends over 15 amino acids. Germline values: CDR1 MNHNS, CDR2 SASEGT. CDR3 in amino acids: CASREQGASTGELFF. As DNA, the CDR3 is TGTGCCAGCAGGGAACAGGGGGCTTCGACCGGGGAGCTGTTTTTT.

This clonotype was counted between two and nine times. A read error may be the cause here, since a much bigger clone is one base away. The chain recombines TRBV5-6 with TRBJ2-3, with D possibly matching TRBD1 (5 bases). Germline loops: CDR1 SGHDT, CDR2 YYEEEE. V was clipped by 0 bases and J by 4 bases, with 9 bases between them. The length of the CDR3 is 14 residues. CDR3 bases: TGTGCCAGCAGCTTGGAAGGGGTGGCAGATACGCAGTATTTT. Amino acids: CASSLEGVADTQYF.

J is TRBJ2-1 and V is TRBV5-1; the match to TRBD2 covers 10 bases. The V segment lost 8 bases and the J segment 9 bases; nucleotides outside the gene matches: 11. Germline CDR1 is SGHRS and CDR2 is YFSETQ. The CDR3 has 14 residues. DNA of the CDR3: TGCGCCAGTTCCAGCGGGAGGGCCTTTGGTGAGCAGTTCTTC. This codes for CASSSGRAFGEQFF. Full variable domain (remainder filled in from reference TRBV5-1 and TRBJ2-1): KAGVTQTPRYLIKTRGQQVTLSCSPISGHRSVSWYQQTPGQGLQFLFEYFSETQRNKGNFPGRFSGRQFSNSRSEMNVSTLELGDSALYLCASSSGRAFGEQFFGPGTRLTVL.

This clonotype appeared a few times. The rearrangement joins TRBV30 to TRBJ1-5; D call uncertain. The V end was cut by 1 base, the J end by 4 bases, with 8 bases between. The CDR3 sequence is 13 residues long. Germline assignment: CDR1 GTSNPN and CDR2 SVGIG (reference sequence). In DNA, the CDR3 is TGTGCCTGGAGTGACGGGTTAAATCAGCCCCAGCATTTT. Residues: CAWSDGLNQPQHF. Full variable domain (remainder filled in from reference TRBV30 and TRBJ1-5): SQTIHQWPATLVQPVGSPLSLECTVEGTSNPNLYWYRQAAGRGLQLLFYSVGIGQISSEVPQNLSASRPQDRQFILSSKKLLLSDSGFYLCAWSDGLNQPQHFGDGTRLSIL.

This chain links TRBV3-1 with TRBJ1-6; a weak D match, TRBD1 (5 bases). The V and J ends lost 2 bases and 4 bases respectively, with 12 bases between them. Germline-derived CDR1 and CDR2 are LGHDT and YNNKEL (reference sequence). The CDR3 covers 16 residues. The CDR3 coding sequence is TGTGCCAGCAGCCAAAGAGGGACTGAGTATAATTCACCCCTCCACTTT. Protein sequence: CASSQRGTEYNSPLHF.

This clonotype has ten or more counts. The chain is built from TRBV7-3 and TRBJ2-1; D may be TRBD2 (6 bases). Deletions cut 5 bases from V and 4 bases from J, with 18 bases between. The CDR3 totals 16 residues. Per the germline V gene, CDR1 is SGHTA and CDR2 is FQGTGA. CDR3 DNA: TGTGCCAGCAGCCGGGGTGGTCTAGCGCCTTACAATGAGCAGTTCTTC. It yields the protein CASSRGGLAPYNEQFF.

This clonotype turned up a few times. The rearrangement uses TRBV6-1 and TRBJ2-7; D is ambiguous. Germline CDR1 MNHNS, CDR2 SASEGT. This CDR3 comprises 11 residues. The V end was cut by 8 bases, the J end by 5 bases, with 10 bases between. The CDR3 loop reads CASRESHEQYF. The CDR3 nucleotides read TGTGCCAGCCGCGAGAGCCACGAGCAGTACTTC.

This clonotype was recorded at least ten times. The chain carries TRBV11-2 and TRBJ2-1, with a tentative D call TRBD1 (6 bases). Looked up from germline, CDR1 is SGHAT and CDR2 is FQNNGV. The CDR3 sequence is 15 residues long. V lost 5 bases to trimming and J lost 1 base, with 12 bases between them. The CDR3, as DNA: TGTGCCAGCAGCGTAGGGACATCTTCCTACAATGAGCAGTTCTTC. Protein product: CASSVGTSSYNEQFF.

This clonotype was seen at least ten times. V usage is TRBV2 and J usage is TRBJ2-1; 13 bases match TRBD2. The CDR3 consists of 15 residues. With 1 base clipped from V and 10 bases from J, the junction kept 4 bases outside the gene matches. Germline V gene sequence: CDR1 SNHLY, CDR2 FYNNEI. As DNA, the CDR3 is TGTGCCAGCAGTGAAGTAACTAGCGGGAGGGGGGAGCAGTTCTTC. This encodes CASSEVTSGRGEQFF.

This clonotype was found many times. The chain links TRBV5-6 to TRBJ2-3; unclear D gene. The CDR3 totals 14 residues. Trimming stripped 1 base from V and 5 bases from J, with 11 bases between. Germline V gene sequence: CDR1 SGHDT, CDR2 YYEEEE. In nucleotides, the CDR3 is TGTGCCAGCAGCTTGCGATTAGCTGGAGATACGCAGTATTTT. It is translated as CASSLRLAGDTQYF.

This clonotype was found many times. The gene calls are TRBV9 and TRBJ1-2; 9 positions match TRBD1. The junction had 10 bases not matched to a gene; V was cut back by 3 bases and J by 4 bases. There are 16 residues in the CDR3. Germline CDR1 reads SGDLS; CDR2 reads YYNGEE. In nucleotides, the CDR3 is TGTGCCAGCAGCGCACCAGACGGACAGGGGACCTATGGCTACACCTTC. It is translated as CASSAPDGQGTYGYTF.

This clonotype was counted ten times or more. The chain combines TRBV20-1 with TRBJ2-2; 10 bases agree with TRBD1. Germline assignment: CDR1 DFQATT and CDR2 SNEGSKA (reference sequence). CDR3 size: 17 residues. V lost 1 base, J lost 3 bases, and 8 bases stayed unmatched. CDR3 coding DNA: TGCAGTGCTAGAGCAGTGACAGGGGGCTCTTACACCGGGGAGCTGTTTTTT. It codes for CSARAVTGGSYTGELFF.